This T cell receptor (beta chain) was retrieved from a study of OX40 agonist ivuxolimab in advanced cancers. Germline V gene sequence: CDR1 SGHRS, CDR2 YFSETQ. V lost 3 bases, J lost 4 bases, and 17 bases lay in between. The CDR3 runs to 15 residues. Here immunoSEQ multiplex PCR was the method, and the copy in TCRdb shows in-frame clones only, minus some. The sample holds 25,000 to 40,000 clones, over 65% seen once. This chain uses TRBV5-1 with TRBJ2-7, with a tentative D call TRBD1 (6 bases). The sequencing used CD4+ or CD8+ T cells sorted from blood, collected in a trial of the OX40 agonist ivuxolimab. The receptor comes from an adult with an advanced solid tumor such as melanoma, head and neck, liver or kidney cancer. The CDR3 loop reads CASSSLQGVGYEQYF. The CDR3 DNA reads as TGCGCCAGCAGCTCCTTACAGGGTGTAGGGTACGAGCAGTACTTC.